What follows are 28 T cell receptor beta chains derived from one specimen sequenced in a study of regulatory T cells in long-lasting Graves disease. HTBI primers from iRepertoire and Arm-PCR of CDR3 regions yielded the TCR beta libraries. TCRdb independently ran MiXCR on the multiplex PCR reads; one entry per CDR3 protein. The table lists fewer than 450,000 distinct CDR3 sequences, around 20% of them singletons. This sample's time point: persistent/refractory GD, antithyroid drugs over 5 years with positive TRAb. The TCR library was made from RNA extracted from PBMCs. The sequencing used peripheral blood mononuclear cells (PBMCs), collected when the disease was refractory, from a patient treated with antithyroid drugs. The origin of the receptors is a female donor with Graves disease.

The chain carries TRBV6-2 or TRBV6-3 and TRBJ1-2; D gene unclear. V lost 7 bases to trimming and J lost 5 bases, with 11 bases between them. Looked up from germline, CDR1 is MNHEY and CDR2 is SVGEGT. This CDR3 is built from 12 residues. The CDR3 here is CASTRLGYGYTF. The CDR3 nucleotides are TGTGCCAGCACTAGGTTAGGGTATGGCTACACCTTC.

This clonotype has a handful of counts. This chain joins TRBV11-2 and TRBJ1-2; possible D gene TRBD1, 5 bases. Germline V lookup: CDR1 SGHAT, CDR2 FQNNGV. The germline V and J ends were trimmed by 3 bases and 4 bases, with 12 bases remaining between them. The CDR3 length is 14 residues. CDR3 sequence reads: CASSFRDGAYGYTF. In DNA, the CDR3 is TGTGCCAGCAGCTTCCGGGACGGCGCCTATGGCTACACCTTC.

The CDR3 spells CASSFASSSYNEQFF. In DNA, the CDR3 is TGTGCCAGCAGCTTTGCTTCGTCATCCTACAATGAGCAGTTCTTC. The V call is TRBV7-2, the J call TRBJ2-1; the D is unclear. Germline CDR1 SGHTA, CDR2 FQGNSA. Trimming shortened V by 3 bases and J by 1 base, and 10 bases separated the two germline ends. The length of the CDR3 is 15 residues.

The count of this clonotype is one. This may arise from a read error, as a much more abundant clone is one base away. V usage is TRBV12-3 or TRBV12-4 and J usage is TRBJ2-7, with D uncertain. The CDR3 loop spans 12 amino acids. V was trimmed by 7 bases and J by 4 bases, leaving 11 bases between them. The CDR3 DNA sequence: TGTGCCAGCAACGAGGACGAGTACGAGCAGTACTTC. Its protein product is CASNEDEYEQYF.

This clonotype was observed a few times. The rearrangement joins TRBV29-1 to TRBJ1-2; TRBD1 might be the D (5 bases). Between the trimmed V and J ends, which lost 6 bases and 4 bases, there was a span of 15 bases. Germline values: CDR1 SQVTM, CDR2 ANQGSEA. The CDR3 spans 13 residues. CDR3 bases: TGCAGCGTCGGGACTGACACCCTCTATGGCTACACCTTC. Residues: CSVGTDTLYGYTF.

This chain links TRBV18 with TRBJ2-5; D possibly corresponds to TRBD2 (6 bases). Germline V gives CDR1 KGHSH, CDR2 LQKENI. V dropped 1 base and J dropped 5 bases, with 11 bases sitting between them. This CDR3 has 14 amino acids. CDR3 in DNA: TGTGCCAGCTCACCACAGGAGGGGATCGAGACCCAGTACTTC. Its protein product is CASSPQEGIETQYF.

This clonotype showed up just a few times. This rearrangement joins TRBV9 to TRBJ1-5; possible D gene TRBD1, 5 bases. This CDR3 comprises 14 residues. Germline-derived CDR1 and CDR2 are SGDLS and YYNGEE. V lost 0 bases and J lost 7, with 11 bases in between. CDR3 in amino acids: CASSVDGGKQPQHF. For the CDR3, the DNA is TGTGCCAGCAGCGTAGACGGGGGAAAACAGCCCCAGCATTTT.

A remark on this clonotype: A much larger clonotype is one base distant, so this may be a read error. The chain links TRBV7-9 to TRBJ2-2; D remains unclear. Germline CDR1 and CDR2: SEHNR and FQNEAQ (reference sequence). V lost 5 bases, J lost 8 bases, and 15 bases lay in between. The CDR3 totals 14 residues. For the CDR3, the DNA is TGTGCCAGCAGCCTCAAATCGAAAGAGGGGGAGCTGTTTTTT. Translating gives CASSLKSKEGELFF.

The chain employs TRBV28 and TRBJ2-1; 13 nucleotides agree with TRBD2. Germline CDR1 is MDHEN and CDR2 is SYDVKM. Trimming at V came to 6 bases and at J to 7 bases, leaving 6 bases not matched to a gene. The CDR3 runs to 15 residues. The CDR3 spells CASRPTSGRANEQFF. The CDR3 coding sequence is TGTGCCAGCAGACCAACTAGCGGGAGGGCTAATGAGCAGTTCTTC.

The V gene is TRBV5-6, the J gene TRBJ1-1; D is uncertain. V was clipped by 4 bases and J by 1 base, with 11 bases between them. CDR3 size: 14 residues. CDR1 is SGHDT, CDR2 YYEEEE, per germline. CDR3 sequence (DNA): TGTGCCAGCAGCCGGCCCGTATCGAACACTGAAGCTTTCTTT. Its protein product is CASSRPVSNTEAFF. The full variable domain, completed using reference TRBV5-6 and TRBJ1-1, is DAGVTQSPTHLIKTRGQQVTLRCSPKSGHDTVSWYQQALGQGPQFIFQYYEEEERQRGNFPDRFSGHQFPNYSSELNVNALLLGDSALYLCASSRPVSNTEAFFGQGTRLTVV.

In this sample, this clonotype turned up a few times. This chain joins TRBV2 and TRBJ1-4; the match to TRBD1 covers 8 bases. Losses at the gene ends were 5 bases for V and 7 bases for J; bases not matched to a gene: 6. There are 14 residues in the CDR3. The germline gives CDR1 SNHLY, CDR2 FYNNEI. CDR3 loop: CASSYRGVGEKLFF. The CDR3 coding sequence is TGTGCCAGCAGTTACAGGGGGGTTGGTGAAAAACTGTTTTTT.

This rearrangement joins TRBV7-9 to TRBJ2-5, with 11 bases identical to TRBD1. CDR1 SEHNR and CDR2 FQNEAQ come from the germline V gene (reference sequence). Germline trimming cut 5 bases from V and 5 bases from J; bases unmatched to any gene: 10. The CDR3 is made up of 16 amino acids. The CDR3 protein is CASSPPGQGVMETQYF. The CDR3, as DNA: TGTGCCAGCAGCCCACCGGGACAGGGGGTGATGGAGACCCAGTACTTC.

The J gene is TRBJ1-1, the V gene TRBV29-1, with TRBD1 as a possible D gene (5 bases). Germline values: CDR1 SQVTM, CDR2 ANQGSEA. The CDR3 has 12 amino acids. V lost 7 bases to trimming and J lost 8 bases, with 17 bases between them. The CDR3 DNA is TGCAGCGCCCGGGACGGGGCAGGAGAAGCTTTCTTT. It specifies CSARDGAGEAFF.

In this sample, this clonotype turned up a few times. The chain's CDR3 is CSVGREIDTQYF. The CDR3 DNA reads TGCAGCGTTGGACGGGAGATAGATACGCAGTATTTT. The rearrangement links TRBV29-1 to TRBJ2-3, with a possible D match to TRBD2 (6 bases). The CDR3 runs 12 residues. The V gene lost 4 bases and the J gene lost 5 bases, with 10 bases spanning the gap. The germline gives CDR1 SQVTM, CDR2 ANQGSEA.

The table lists this clonotype with a few counts. This chain uses TRBV7-2 with TRBJ2-7; a weak D match, TRBD1 (5 bases). V gave up 1 base and J gave up 2 bases, with 12 bases separating them. Germline V lookup: CDR1 SGHTA, CDR2 FQGNSA. The CDR3 spans 15 residues. In DNA form, the CDR3 reads TGTGCCAGCAGCTTAGGCCCCGGACAAGCCTACGAGCAGTACTTC. Its protein is CASSLGPGQAYEQYF.

This clonotype was observed many times. The chain couples TRBV11-2 to TRBJ1-4, with D maybe TRBD1 (5 bases). CDR1 SGHAT and CDR2 FQNNGV come from the germline V gene. V was shortened by 0 bases and J by 11 bases, with 13 bases between the two germline ends. The CDR3 is 14 amino acids. This CDR3 is CASSLEYRTGKLFF. The CDR3 coding sequence is TGTGCCAGCAGCTTAGAGTACAGGACCGGGAAACTGTTTTTT.

With regard to this clonotype: This could be a read error, since a much larger clone is one nucleotide away. V is TRBV7-2 and J is TRBJ2-2; the D gene is possibly TRBD2 (6 bases). The CDR3 loop spans 15 amino acids. The germline CDR1 and CDR2 sequences are SGHTA and FQGNSA. This CDR3 is CANSLVAGNTGELFF. CDR3 nucleotides: TGTGCCAACAGCTTAGTTGCGGGAAACACCGGGGAGCTGTTTTTT.

The sample holds many counts of this clonotype. The CDR3 nucleotides are TGCAGTGCTAGTGGGGAAGAGACCCAGTACTTC. This codes for CSASGEETQYF. The J gene is TRBJ2-5, the V gene TRBV20-1; D unresolved. This CDR3 has 11 amino acids. Trimming took off 3 bases at V and 3 bases at J, with 5 bases between the two ends. CDR1 DFQATT and CDR2 SNEGSKA come from the germline V gene (reference sequence).

With regard to this clonotype: An end of the junction does not agree with germline; a read error may underlie this. V gene TRBV10-3 combines with J gene TRBJ1-2; perhaps TRBD1 as D (6 bases). This CDR3 region has 13 residues. Germline V lookup: CDR1 ENHRY, CDR2 SYGVKD. The CDR3 loop reads CAIAGRQDYDYTF. CDR3 coding DNA: TGTGCCATTGCCGGTCGACAGGATTATGACTACACCTTC.

This chain uses TRBV6-1 with TRBJ2-2; D ambiguous. V was cut by 1 base and J by 2 bases, with 5 bases left in between. The germline gives CDR1 MNHNS, CDR2 SASEGT. CDR3 size: 14 residues. This CDR3 is CASSEVPNTGELFF. CDR3 DNA sequence: TGTGCCAGCAGTGAAGTTCCAAACACCGGGGAGCTGTTTTTT.

This clonotype was seen many times. The chain is built from TRBV2 and TRBJ2-5; 10 bases line up with TRBD2. With V trimmed by 7 bases and J by 0 bases, 2 bases remained unmatched. Per germline, CDR1 SNHLY and CDR2 FYNNEI. The CDR3 has 14 amino acids. The chain's CDR3 is CASKREGYQETQYF. The CDR3 region has the DNA TGTGCCAGCAAGCGGGAGGGCTACCAAGAGACCCAGTACTTC.

The chain couples TRBV9 to TRBJ2-5, with D unclear. CDR3 length equals 17 residues. Germline V lookup: CDR1 SGDLS, CDR2 YYNGEE. Trimming took 0 bases from V and 1 from J, leaving 16 bases between them. The CDR3 sequence is CASSVALTGGSQETQYF. Here the CDR3 DNA reads TGTGCCAGCAGCGTAGCTTTAACGGGTGGTAGCCAAGAGACCCAGTACTTC.

The table lists this clonotype with many counts. The chain couples TRBV2 to TRBJ2-7, with D possibly matching TRBD2 (6 bases). Trimming pared 6 bases from V and 3 bases from J, leaving 18 bases between. The germline CDR1 and CDR2 sequences are SNHLY and FYNNEI. This CDR3 has 15 residues. The CDR3 spells CASRSSGTHIYEQYF. CDR3 nucleotides: TGTGCCAGCAGATCCTCCGGGACTCACATCTACGAGCAGTACTTC.

This clonotype occurred many times. The gene calls are TRBV27 and TRBJ2-7; 7 nucleotides match TRBD1. This CDR3 is built from 14 residues. J was trimmed by 1 base and V by 8 bases; bases with no gene match: 8. Looked up from germline, CDR1 is MNHEY and CDR2 is SMNVEV (reference sequence). The CDR3 loop reads CASGDPGGSYEQYF. In DNA form, the CDR3 reads TGTGCCAGCGGCGACCCAGGGGGTTCCTACGAGCAGTACTTC.

The V gene is TRBV29-1, the J gene TRBJ2-7; 9 bases align to TRBD1. V gave up 6 bases and J gave up 3 bases; unmatched junction bases: 3. Looked up from germline, CDR1 is SQVTM and CDR2 is ANQGSEA. CDR3 length: 12 residues. CDR3 region: CSVQDRGYEQYF. The CDR3 DNA is TGCAGCGTCCAGGACAGGGGCTACGAGCAGTACTTC.

The chain combines TRBV6-1 with TRBJ2-1, with D maybe TRBD2 (6 bases). This CDR3 has 15 residues. The germline CDR1 and CDR2 sequences are MNHNS and SASEGT. V was shortened by 7 bases and J by 5 bases, with 18 bases between the two germline ends. The CDR3 loop reads CASTLERAEDNEQFF. The DNA of the CDR3 is TGTGCCAGCACTCTCGAGCGGGCGGAGGACAATGAGCAGTTCTTC.

This clonotype came up many times. This chain links TRBV30 with TRBJ2-7; D uncertain. The CDR3 consists of 11 residues. V lost 0 bases and J 7 bases, leaving 7 bases between the germline ends. Looked up from germline, CDR1 is GTSNPN and CDR2 is SVGIG (reference sequence). The CDR3 nucleotides read TGTGCCTGGAGTGTAACGAAAGAGCAGTACTTC. Encoded protein: CAWSVTKEQYF.

This clonotype was recorded at least ten times. Written as DNA, the CDR3 is TGCAGCCTTACTAGCGGGAGGGCCAGAGAGCAGTTCTTC. Protein product: CSLTSGRAREQFF. This chain links TRBV29-1 with TRBJ2-1; 13 bases fit TRBD2. CDR1 is SQVTM and CDR2 is ANQGSEA in the germline V gene. The CDR3 length is 13 residues. V was clipped by 8 bases and J by 10 bases; unmatched bases: 8.